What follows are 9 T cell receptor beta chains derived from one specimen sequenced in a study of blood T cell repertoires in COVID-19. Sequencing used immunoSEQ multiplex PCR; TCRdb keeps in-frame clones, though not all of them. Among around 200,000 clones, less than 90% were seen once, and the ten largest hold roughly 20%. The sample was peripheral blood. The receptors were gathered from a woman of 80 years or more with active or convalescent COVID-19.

DNA of the CDR3: TGTGCCAGCAGCCCGGACAGGGGGAACACTGAAGCTTTCTTT. Translation: CASSPDRGNTEAFF. J is TRBJ1-1 and V is TRBV7-3; 9 bases are a match to TRBD1. The CDR3 runs to 14 residues. From germline, CDR1 is SGHTA and CDR2 FQGTGA. V gave up 5 bases and J gave up 1 base; unmatched junction bases: 2.

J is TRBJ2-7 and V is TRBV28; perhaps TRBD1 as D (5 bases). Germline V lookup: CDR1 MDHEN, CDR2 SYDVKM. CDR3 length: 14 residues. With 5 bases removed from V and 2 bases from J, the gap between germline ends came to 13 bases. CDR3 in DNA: TGTGCCAGCAGTGTGACAGCCATGCCCTACGAGCAGTACTTC. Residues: CASSVTAMPYEQYF.

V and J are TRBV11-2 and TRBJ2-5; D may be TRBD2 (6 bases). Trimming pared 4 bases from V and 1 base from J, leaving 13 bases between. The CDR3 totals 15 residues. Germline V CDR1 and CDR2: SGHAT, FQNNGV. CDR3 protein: CASSSSGGFQETQYF. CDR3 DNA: TGTGCCAGCAGCTCGTCTGGGGGGTTCCAAGAGACCCAGTACTTC.

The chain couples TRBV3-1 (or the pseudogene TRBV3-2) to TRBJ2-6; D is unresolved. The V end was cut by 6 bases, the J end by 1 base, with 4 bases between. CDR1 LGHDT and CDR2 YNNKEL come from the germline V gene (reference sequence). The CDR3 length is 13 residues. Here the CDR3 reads CASRRSGANVLTF. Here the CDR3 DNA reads TGTGCCAGCAGACGGTCTGGGGCCAACGTCCTGACTTTC.

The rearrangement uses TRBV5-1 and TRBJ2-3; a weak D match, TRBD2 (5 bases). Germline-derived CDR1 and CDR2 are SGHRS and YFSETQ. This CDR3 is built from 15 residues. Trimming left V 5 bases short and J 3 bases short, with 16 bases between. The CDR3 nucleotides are TGCGCCAGCAGGCCGGCCCTAGCTTTTACAGATACGCAGTATTTT. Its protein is CASRPALAFTDTQYF.

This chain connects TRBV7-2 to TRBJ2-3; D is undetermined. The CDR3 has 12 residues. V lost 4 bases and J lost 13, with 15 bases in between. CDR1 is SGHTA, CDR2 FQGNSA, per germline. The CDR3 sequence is CASSSAPSRKYF. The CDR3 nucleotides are TGTGCCAGCAGCTCAGCGCCTTCGCGGAAGTATTTT.

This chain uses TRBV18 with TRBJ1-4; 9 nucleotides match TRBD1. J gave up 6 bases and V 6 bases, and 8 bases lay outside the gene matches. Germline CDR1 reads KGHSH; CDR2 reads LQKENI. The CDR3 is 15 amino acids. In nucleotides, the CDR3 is TGTGCCAGCTCTCCCCTCCGGACAGGGGATGAAAAACTGTTTTTT. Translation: CASSPLRTGDEKLFF.

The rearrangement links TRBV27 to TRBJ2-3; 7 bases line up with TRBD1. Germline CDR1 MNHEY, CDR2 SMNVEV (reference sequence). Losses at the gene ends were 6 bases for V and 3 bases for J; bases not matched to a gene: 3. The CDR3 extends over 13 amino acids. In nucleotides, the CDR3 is TGTGCCAGCAGAAGGGACAGAACAGATACGCAGTATTTT. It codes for CASRRDRTDTQYF.

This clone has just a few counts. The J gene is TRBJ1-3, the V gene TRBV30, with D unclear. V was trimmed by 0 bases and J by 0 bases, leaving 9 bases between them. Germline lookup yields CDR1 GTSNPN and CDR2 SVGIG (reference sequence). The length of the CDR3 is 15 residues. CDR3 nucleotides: TGTGCCTGGAGTGTCGTCCTCAGCTCTGGAAACACCATATATTTT. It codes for CAWSVVLSSGNTIYF. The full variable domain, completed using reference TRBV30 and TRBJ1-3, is SQTIHQWPATLVQPVGSPLSLECTVEGTSNPNLYWYRQAAGRGLQLLFYSVGIGQISSEVPQNLSASRPQDRQFILSSKKLLLSDSGFYLCAWSVVLSSGNTIYFGEGSWLTVV.